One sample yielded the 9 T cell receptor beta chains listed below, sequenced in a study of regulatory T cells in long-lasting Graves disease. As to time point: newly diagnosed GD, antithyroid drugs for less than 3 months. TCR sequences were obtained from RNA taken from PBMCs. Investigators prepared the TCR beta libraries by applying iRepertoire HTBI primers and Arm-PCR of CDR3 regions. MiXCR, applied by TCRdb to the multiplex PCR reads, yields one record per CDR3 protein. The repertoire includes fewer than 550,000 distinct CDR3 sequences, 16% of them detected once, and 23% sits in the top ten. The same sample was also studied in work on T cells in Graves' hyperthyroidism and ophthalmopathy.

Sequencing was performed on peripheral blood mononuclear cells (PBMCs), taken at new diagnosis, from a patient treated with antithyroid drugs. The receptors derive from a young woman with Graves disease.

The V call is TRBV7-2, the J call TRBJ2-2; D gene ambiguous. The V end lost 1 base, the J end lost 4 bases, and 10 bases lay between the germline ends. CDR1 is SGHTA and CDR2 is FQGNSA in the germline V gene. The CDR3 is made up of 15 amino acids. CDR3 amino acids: CASSLGPSGTGELFF. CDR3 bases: TGTGCCAGCAGCTTAGGCCCAAGTGGCACCGGGGAGCTGTTTTTT.

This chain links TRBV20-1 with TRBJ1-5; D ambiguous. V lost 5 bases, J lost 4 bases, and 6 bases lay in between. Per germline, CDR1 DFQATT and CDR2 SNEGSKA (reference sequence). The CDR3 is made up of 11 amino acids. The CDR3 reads CSAFPNQPQHF. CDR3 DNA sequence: TGCAGTGCTTTTCCAAATCAGCCCCAGCATTTT.

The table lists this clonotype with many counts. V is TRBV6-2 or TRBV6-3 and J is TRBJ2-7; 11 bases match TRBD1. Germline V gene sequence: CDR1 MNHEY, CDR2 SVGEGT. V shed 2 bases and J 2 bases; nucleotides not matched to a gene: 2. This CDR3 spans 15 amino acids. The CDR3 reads CASSYQDRGPYEQYF. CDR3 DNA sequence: TGTGCCAGCAGTTACCAGGACAGGGGGCCCTACGAGCAGTACTTC.

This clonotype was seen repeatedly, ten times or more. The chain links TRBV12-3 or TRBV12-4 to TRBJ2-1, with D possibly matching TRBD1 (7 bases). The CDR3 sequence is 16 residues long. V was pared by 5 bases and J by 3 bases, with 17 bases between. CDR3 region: CASSKRRDSFYNEQFF. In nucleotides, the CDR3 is TGTGCCAGCAGTAAACGGCGGGACAGCTTCTACAATGAGCAGTTCTTC.

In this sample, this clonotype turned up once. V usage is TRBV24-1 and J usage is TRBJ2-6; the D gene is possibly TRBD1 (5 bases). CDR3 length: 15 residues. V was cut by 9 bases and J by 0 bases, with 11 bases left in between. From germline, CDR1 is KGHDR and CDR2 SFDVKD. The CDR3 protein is CATSDSPSGANVLTF. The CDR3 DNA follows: TGTGCCACCTCCGACAGCCCCTCTGGGGCCAACGTCCTGACTTTC.

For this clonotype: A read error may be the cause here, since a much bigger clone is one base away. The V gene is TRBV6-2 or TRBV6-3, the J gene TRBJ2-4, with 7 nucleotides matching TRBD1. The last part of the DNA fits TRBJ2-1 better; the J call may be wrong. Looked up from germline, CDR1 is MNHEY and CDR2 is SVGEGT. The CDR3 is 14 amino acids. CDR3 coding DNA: TGTGCCAGCAGTTATCGGGACAGTGGAGAGACCCAGTTCTTC. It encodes CASSYRDSGETQFF.

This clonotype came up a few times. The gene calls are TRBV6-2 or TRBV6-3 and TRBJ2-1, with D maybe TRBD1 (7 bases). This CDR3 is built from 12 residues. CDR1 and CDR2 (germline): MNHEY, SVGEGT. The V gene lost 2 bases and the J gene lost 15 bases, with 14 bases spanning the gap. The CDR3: CASSYGGTEWFF. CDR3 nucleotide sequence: TGTGCCAGCAGTTACGGGGGGACAGAATGGTTCTTC.

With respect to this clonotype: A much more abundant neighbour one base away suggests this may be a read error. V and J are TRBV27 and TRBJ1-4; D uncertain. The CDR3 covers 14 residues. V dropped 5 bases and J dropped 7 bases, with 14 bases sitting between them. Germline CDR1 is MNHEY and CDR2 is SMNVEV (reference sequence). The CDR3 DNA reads TGTGCCAGCAGTGGACGGAGGCTTAGTGAAAAACTGTTTTTT. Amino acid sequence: CASSGRRLSEKLFF.

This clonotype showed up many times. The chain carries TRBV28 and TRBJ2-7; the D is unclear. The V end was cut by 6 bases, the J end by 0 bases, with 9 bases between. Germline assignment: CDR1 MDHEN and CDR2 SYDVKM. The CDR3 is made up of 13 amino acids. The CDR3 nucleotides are TGTGCCAGCAGCTTCACAAACTCCTACGAGCAGTACTTC. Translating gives CASSFTNSYEQYF.